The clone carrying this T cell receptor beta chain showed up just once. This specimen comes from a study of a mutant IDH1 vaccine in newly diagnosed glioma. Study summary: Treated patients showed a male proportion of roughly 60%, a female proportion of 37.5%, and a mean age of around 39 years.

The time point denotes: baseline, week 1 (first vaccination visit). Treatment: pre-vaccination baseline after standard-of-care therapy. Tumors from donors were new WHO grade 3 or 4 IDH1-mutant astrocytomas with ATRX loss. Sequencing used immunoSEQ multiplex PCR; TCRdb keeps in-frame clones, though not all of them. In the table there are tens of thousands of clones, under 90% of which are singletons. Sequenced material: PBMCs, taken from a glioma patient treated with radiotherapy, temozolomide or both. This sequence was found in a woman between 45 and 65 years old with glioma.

The CDR3 is CASLPQRLSGNTIYF. CDR3 in DNA: TGTGCCAGTTTACCACAGCGCCTCTCTGGAAACACCATATATTTT. The chain combines TRBV7-9 with TRBJ1-3; D is undetermined. Germline CDR1 is SEHNR and CDR2 is FQNEAQ (reference sequence). V was clipped by 9 bases and J by 0 bases, with 15 bases between them. The CDR3 totals 15 residues. Complete variable domain (other parts from reference TRBV7-9 and TRBJ1-3): DTGVSQNPRHKITKRGQNVTFRCDPISEHNRLYWYRQTLGQGPEFLTYFQNEAQLEKSRLLSDRFSAERPKGSFSTLEIQRTEQGDSAMYLCASLPQRLSGNTIYFGEGSWLTVV.